This record covers a single T cell receptor (beta chain). No antigen is known for it. 150 to 250 ng DNA, around 30,000 T cell genomes, went into each sorted-subset replicate PCR. The table came from immunoSEQ multiplex PCR; TCRdb's copy has only in-frame clones and leaves some out. Among millions of clones, over 85% were seen once, and the ten largest hold 0.13%. This CDR3 contains 14 residues. Per the germline V gene, CDR1 is SGHRS and CDR2 is YFSETQ. With 4 bases clipped from V and 6 bases from J, the junction kept 10 bases outside the gene matches. Donors comprised only Caucasian adults living in Nashville, Tennessee. Investigators divided CD4+ cells into CD45RA+ naive and CD45RA-negative memory subsets. The data are from a study of shared clonotypes between healthy human individuals. Study-wide results and limits: Sampling used blood alone; tissue repertoires probably differ.

This TCR was sampled from a man between 18 and 35 years old in good health. This chain links TRBV5-1 with TRBJ2-7; 7 bases match TRBD1. Sequenced sample: naive CD4+ T cells sorted from blood. As to subset: CD45RA+ positively selected. The CDR3 DNA is TGCGCCAGCAGCCAAGACAGGGCCAGCGCCGAGCAGTACTTC. Its translation: CASSQDRASAEQYF.